These 8 T cell receptor beta chains share one sample of origin, sequenced in a study of regulatory T cells in long-lasting Graves disease. Documented time point: newly diagnosed GD, antithyroid drugs for less than 3 months. The authors made the TCR library using RNA they extracted from PBMCs. According to the study, TCR beta libraries were built with iRepertoire HTBI primers and CDR3-region Arm-PCR. TCRdb used MiXCR to reprocess the multiplex PCR reads, holding one entry per CDR3 protein. The sample has about 350,000 distinct CDR3 sequences; about 16% are singletons. The sample was also linked to a second study, of T cells in Graves' hyperthyroidism and ophthalmopathy.

The source was peripheral blood mononuclear cells (PBMCs), collected at new diagnosis, from a patient treated with antithyroid drugs. These receptor sequences come from a woman aged 18-29 years with Graves disease.

This clonotype has ten or more counts. In DNA form, the CDR3 reads TGCGCCAGCAGCCCTGGACCCGGCCTCTATGGCTACACCTTC. Protein sequence: CASSPGPGLYGYTF. J is TRBJ1-2 and V is TRBV4-1; D remains ambiguous. V was shortened by 4 bases and J by 4 bases, with 13 bases between the two germline ends. CDR3 length: 14 residues. The germline CDR1 and CDR2 sequences are MGHRA and YSYEKL.

The table lists this clonotype with many counts. This chain links TRBV11-2 with TRBJ2-7; 7 bases line up with TRBD2. This CDR3 has 15 residues. Germline-derived CDR1 and CDR2 are SGHAT and FQNNGV. V shed 4 bases, J shed 0 bases, and the junction held 6 bases outside the gene matches. The CDR3 is CASSWGEGYSYEQYF. The CDR3 nucleotides are TGTGCCAGCAGCTGGGGGGAGGGTTACTCCTACGAGCAGTACTTC.

This clonotype was found many times. The CDR3 sequence: CASSGAGEANYGYTF. For the CDR3, the DNA is TGTGCCAGCTCGGGAGCGGGGGAGGCTAACTATGGCTACACCTTC. The chain couples TRBV28 to TRBJ1-2; possible D gene TRBD1, 5 bases. Trimming took 8 bases from V and 0 from J, leaving 16 bases between them. Per the germline V gene, CDR1 is MDHEN and CDR2 is SYDVKM. The CDR3 spans 15 residues.

This clonotype was picked up many times. The chain has TRBV30 and TRBJ2-6; D call uncertain. The CDR3 length is 13 residues. Trimming removed 4 bases at V and 1 base at J, with 5 bases between. CDR1 is GTSNPN, CDR2 SVGIG, per germline (reference sequence). DNA of the CDR3: TGTGCCTGGACTGATTCTGGGGCCAACGTCCTGACTTTC. Protein product: CAWTDSGANVLTF.

To note about this clonotype: Just one base apart from a much larger clone, this may be a read error. The genes are TRBV7-9 and TRBJ2-7; 12 bases align to TRBD2. CDR3 size: 17 residues. Trimming cost V 5 bases and J 7 bases; bases outside gene matches: 15. Germline V gene sequence: CDR1 SEHNR, CDR2 FQNEAQ (reference sequence). As DNA, the CDR3 is TGTGCCAGCAGCCCGGGACTAGCGGGCCCCGGGTACAATGAGCAGTACTTC. Translation gives CASSPGLAGPGYNEQYF.

This clonotype was seen ten or more times. The chain joins TRBV24-1 to TRBJ1-1, with 7 bases lining up with TRBD1. The germline V gene encodes CDR1 KGHDR and CDR2 SFDVKD. The CDR3 is 17 amino acids. J was trimmed by 1 base and V by 3 bases; bases with no gene match: 10. DNA of the CDR3: TGTGCCACCAGTGATCGTGGAGGAGGGGGCCGGAACACTGAAGCTTTCTTT. Its protein is CATSDRGGGGRNTEAFF.

This clonotype came up many times. The chain recombines TRBV28 with TRBJ2-3; perhaps D is TRBD1 or TRBD2 (5 bases each). Germline CDR1 is MDHEN and CDR2 is SYDVKM. V shed 1 base and J shed 0 bases, with 17 bases lying between them. The CDR3 is made up of 18 amino acids. The CDR3 DNA follows: TGTGCCAGCAGTTTATCGGTAGGAGCCGGGGCGAGCACAGATACGCAGTATTTT. Residues: CASSLSVGAGASTDTQYF.

This clonotype was counted only a few times. This chain uses TRBV29-1 with TRBJ1-2, with a tentative D call TRBD1 (6 bases). V lost 7 bases, J lost 6 bases, and 15 bases lay in between. The CDR3 totals 12 residues. CDR1 and CDR2 (germline): SQVTM, ANQGSEA. The CDR3 loop is CSAGGGLNGYTF. The CDR3 DNA reads as TGCAGCGCCGGGGGGGGCTTAAATGGCTACACCTTC.